This T cell receptor (beta chain) was sequenced in a study of CD8 T cells in Susac syndrome. V was shortened by 2 bases and J by 5 bases, with 10 bases between the two germline ends. Germline assignment: CDR1 SGHDT and CDR2 YYEEEE. CDR3 length equals 13 residues. Reverse transcription of roughly 0.45 to 1 ug RNA was carried out with random hexamers. Via MiXCR, TCRdb re-called the immunoSEQ multiplex PCR reads, giving one row per CDR3 protein. Counted here are some 140,000 distinct CDR3 sequences, more than 85% occurring once; the ten biggest clones make up under 0.2%. The material sequenced was CD8+ T cells from PBMCs. The TCR comes from a human donor with Susac syndrome. This chain uses TRBV5-6 with TRBJ2-5, with D uncertain. Here the CDR3 DNA reads TGTGCCAGCAGCTTAGGACCTGAGGAGACCCAGTACTTC. Translating it yields CASSLGPEETQYF.